This entry features one T cell receptor (beta chain) sequence. What it recognizes is unknown. The source of the sample is a study of T-cell reconstitution after alpha-beta-depleted transplantation in children. Study results and caveats: Diversity and T-cell counts at one year after transplant derived mostly from new T cells. The origin of alpha-beta T cells about two months after transplant was reportedly several hundred expanded graft clones. Diversity of TCRbeta at day 60 was high in some patients, arising from surviving recipient T cells and thymic progenitors.

The CDR3 is 14 residues long. Germline V gene lookup returns CDR1 SGHTA and CDR2 FQGNSA. The junction had 6 bases not matched to a gene; V was cut back by 4 bases and J by 4 bases. A library of TCRbeta sequences, prepared with unique molecular identifiers, was generated. TCRdb ran MiXCR on the PCR reads and lists one entry per CDR3 protein. The repertoire holds 90,000 to 100,000 distinct CDR3 sequences, with around 22% as singletons. The origin of this receptor is a boy between 2 and 10 years old with acute lymphoblastic leukemia, due to receive a stem cell transplant. The chain combines TRBV7-2 with TRBJ2-7, with 8 bases lining up with TRBD2. The sample consisted of PBMCs, taken before TCRalphabeta/CD19-depleted stem cell transplant. Here the CDR3 DNA reads TGTGCCAGCAGCTCAGGACTAGCCTGGTACGAGCAGTACTTC. Its protein product is CASSSGLAWYEQYF. Complete variable domain (other parts from reference TRBV7-2 and TRBJ2-7): GAGVSQSPSNKVTEKGKDVELRCDPISGHTALYWYRQSLGQGLEFLIYFQGNSAPDKSGLPSDRFSAERTGGSVSTLTIQRTQQEDSAVYLCASSSGLAWYEQYFGPGTRLTVT.